This T cell receptor beta chain was identified during a study of yellow fever vaccine responses in identical twins. Study-wide findings and caveats: Each twin's T cell response to the vaccine was reported to look partly convergent and partly personalized.

TCRdb re-derived calls from the RT-PCR reads in MiXCR, one entry per CDR3 protein. There are 2,500 to 4,000 distinct CDR3 sequences in the sample; about four fifths occur only once, and around 1.6% lies in the top ten. This clonotype came up once. Its target is unknown. V was shortened by 3 bases and J by 4 bases, with 12 bases between the two germline ends. This CDR3 has 14 residues. CDR1 is LNHNV, CDR2 YYDKDF, per germline (reference sequence). The sample here was T cells from blood (PBMCs), unsorted or a sorted subset (not recorded which), taken before or after yellow fever vaccination (not recorded which). The TCR comes from a woman younger than 30 who received the yellow fever vaccine. The chain employs TRBV15 and TRBJ1-2; D not certain. The CDR3 here is CATSRGVQGYGYTF. The CDR3 coding sequence is TGTGCCACCAGCAGGGGCGTCCAAGGCTATGGCTACACCTTC.